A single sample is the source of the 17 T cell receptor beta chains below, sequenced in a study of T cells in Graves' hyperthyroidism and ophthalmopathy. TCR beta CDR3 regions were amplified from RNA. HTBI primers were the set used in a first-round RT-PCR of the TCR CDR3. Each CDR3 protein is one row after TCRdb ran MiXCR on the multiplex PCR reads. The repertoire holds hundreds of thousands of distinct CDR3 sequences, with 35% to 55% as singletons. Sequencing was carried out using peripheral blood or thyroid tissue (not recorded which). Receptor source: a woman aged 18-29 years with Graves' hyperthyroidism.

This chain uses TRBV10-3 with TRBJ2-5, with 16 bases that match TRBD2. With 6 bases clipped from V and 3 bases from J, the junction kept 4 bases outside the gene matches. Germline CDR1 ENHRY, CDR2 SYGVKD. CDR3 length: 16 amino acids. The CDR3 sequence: CAISGTSGRAKETQYF. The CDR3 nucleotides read TGTGCCATCAGCGGGACTAGCGGGAGGGCCAAAGAGACCCAGTACTTC.

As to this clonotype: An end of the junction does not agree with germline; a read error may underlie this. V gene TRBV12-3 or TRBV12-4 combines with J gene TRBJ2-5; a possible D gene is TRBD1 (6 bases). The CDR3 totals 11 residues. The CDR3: CASSYSGAQNF. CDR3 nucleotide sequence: TGTGCCAGCAGTTACTCAGGGGCCCAGAACTTC.

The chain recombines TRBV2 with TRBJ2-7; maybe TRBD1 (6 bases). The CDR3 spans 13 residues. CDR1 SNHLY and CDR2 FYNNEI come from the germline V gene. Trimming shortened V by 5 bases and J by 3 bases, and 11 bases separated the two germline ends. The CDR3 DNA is TGTGCCAGCAGTTACACCAGGGGCTACGAGCAGTACTTC. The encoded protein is CASSYTRGYEQYF.

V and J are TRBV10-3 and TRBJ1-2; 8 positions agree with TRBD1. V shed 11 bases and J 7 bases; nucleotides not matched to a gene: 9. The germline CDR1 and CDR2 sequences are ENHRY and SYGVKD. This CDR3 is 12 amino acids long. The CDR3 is CASGQESSGYTF. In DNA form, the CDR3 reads TGTGCCTCGGGACAGGAGTCGTCTGGCTACACCTTC.

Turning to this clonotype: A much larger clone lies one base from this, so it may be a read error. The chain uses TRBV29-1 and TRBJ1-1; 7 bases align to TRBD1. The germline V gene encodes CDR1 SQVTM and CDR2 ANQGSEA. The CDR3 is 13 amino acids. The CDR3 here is CSVYDRANTEASF. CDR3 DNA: TGCAGCGTTTACGACAGGGCGAACACTGAAGCTTCCTTT.

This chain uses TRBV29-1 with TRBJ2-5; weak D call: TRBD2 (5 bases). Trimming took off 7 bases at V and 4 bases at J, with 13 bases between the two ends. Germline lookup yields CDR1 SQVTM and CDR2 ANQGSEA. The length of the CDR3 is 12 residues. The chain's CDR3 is CSAREILETQYF. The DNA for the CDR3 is TGCAGCGCCCGGGAAATTCTAGAGACCCAGTACTTC.

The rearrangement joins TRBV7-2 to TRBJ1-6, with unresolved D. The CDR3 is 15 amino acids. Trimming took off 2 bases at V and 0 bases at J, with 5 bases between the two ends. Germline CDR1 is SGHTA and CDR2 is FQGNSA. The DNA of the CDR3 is TGTGCCAGCAGCTTATCCCCCTCCTATAATTCACCCCTCCACTTT. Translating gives CASSLSPSYNSPLHF.

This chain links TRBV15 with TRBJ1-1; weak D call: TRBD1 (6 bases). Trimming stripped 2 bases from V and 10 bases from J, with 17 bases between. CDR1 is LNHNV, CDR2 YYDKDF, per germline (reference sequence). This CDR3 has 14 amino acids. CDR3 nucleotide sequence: TGTGCCACCAGCAGACAAGGACGGGGGGCTTTAGCTTTCTTT. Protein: CATSRQGRGALAFF.

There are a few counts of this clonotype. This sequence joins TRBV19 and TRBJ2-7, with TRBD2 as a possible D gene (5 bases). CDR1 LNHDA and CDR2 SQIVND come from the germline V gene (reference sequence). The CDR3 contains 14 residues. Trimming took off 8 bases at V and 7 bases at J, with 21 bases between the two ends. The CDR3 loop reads CASREAGPSGEQYF. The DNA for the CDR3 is TGTGCCAGTCGGGAAGCAGGCCCCTCGGGGGAGCAGTACTTC.

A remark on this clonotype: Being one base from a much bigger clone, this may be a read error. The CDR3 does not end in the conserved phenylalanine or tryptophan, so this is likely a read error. As DNA, the CDR3 is TGTGCCAGCAGTCTCCCCTACGAGCAGTACCTC. It specifies CASSLPYEQYL. This chain connects TRBV2 to TRBJ2-7; D not certain. CDR3 length: 11 residues. CDR1 is SNHLY, CDR2 FYNNEI, per germline. V was shortened by 5 bases and J by 2 bases, with 4 bases between the two germline ends.

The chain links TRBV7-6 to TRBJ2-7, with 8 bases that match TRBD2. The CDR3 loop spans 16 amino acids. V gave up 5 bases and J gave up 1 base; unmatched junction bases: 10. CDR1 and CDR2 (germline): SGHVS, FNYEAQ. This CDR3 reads CASSQDSAGVSYEQYF. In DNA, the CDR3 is TGTGCCAGCAGCCAAGACTCAGCGGGAGTTTCCTACGAGCAGTACTTC.

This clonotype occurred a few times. The CDR3 loop reads CSARGVLGYTF. CDR3 bases: TGCAGTGCTAGAGGAGTCCTTGGCTACACCTTC. This chain joins TRBV20-1 and TRBJ1-2; D is uncertain. Germline lookup yields CDR1 DFQATT and CDR2 SNEGSKA (reference sequence). V lost 1 base to trimming and J lost 7 bases, with 7 bases between them. This CDR3 is built from 11 residues.

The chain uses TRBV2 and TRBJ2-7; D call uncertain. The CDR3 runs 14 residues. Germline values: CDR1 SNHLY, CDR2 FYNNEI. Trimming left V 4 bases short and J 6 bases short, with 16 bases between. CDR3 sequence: CASSAAALVREQYF. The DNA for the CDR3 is TGTGCCAGCAGTGCGGCCGCCCTCGTTCGCGAGCAGTACTTC. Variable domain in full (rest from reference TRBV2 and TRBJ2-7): EPEVTQTPSHQVTQMGQEVILRCVPISNHLYFYWYRQILGQKVEFLVSFYNNEISEKSEIFDDQFSVERPDGSNFTLKIRSTKLEDSAMYFCASSAAALVREQYFGPGTRLTVT.

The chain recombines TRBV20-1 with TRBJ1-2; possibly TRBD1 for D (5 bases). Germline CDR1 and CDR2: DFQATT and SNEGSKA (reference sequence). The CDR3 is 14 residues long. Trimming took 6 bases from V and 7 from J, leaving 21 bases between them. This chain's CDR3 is CSAPPRDWMGGYTF. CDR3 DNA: TGCAGTGCCCCGCCGAGGGACTGGATGGGTGGCTACACCTTC.

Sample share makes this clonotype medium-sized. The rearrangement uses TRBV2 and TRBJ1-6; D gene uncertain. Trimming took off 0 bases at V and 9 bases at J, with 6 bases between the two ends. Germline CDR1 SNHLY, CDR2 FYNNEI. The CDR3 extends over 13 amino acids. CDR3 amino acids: CASSEAGGSPLHF. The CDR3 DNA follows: TGTGCCAGCAGTGAAGCCGGAGGTTCACCCCTCCACTTT.

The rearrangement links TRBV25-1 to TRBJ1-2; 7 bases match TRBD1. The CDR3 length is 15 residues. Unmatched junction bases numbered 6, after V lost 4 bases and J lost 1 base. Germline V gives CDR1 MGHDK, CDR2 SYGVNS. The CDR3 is CASSAKGAINYGYTF. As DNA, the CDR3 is TGTGCCAGCAGTGCTAAGGGGGCTATTAACTATGGCTACACCTTC.

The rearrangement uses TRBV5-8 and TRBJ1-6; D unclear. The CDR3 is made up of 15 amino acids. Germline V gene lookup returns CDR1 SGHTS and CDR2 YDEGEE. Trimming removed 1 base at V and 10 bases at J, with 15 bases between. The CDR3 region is CASSLPPNGPSPLHF. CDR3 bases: TGTGCCAGCAGCTTGCCTCCTAACGGACCCTCACCCCTCCACTTT.